What follows are 16 T cell receptor beta chains derived from one specimen sequenced in a study of CD8 T cells in ankylosing spondylitis. A single record per CDR3 protein comes from TCRdb applying MiXCR to the 5' RACE reads. The table lists hundreds of thousands of distinct CDR3 sequences, about 10% of them singletons. Specimen: blood, either unsorted or a sorted T cell fraction (not recorded which). These receptors originate from a male donor with ankylosing spondylitis or in good health (not recorded which).

This clonotype was observed at least ten times. The genes are TRBV6-1 and TRBJ2-2, with TRBD2 identical over 8 bases. The CDR3 length is 14 residues. Germline V gives CDR1 MNHNS, CDR2 SASEGT. V shed 6 bases and J 5 bases; nucleotides not matched to a gene: 5. The CDR3 DNA sequence: TGTGCCAGCAGGGCGGGGGGAGCGACCGGGGAGCTGTTTTTT. Translation gives CASRAGGATGELFF.

This clonotype was observed many times. The rearrangement uses TRBV11-2 and TRBJ1-1; possible D gene TRBD1, 6 bases. Germline V gives CDR1 SGHAT, CDR2 FQNNGV. V lost 5 bases and J 1 base, leaving 23 bases between the germline ends. The CDR3 sequence is 18 residues long. CDR3 sequence reads: CASSPRGWWTDTNTEAFF. The CDR3 DNA is TGTGCCAGCAGCCCTAGGGGGTGGTGGACAGATACGAACACTGAAGCTTTCTTT.

This clonotype was seen at least ten times. The chain has TRBV6-1 and TRBJ1-1; TRBD1 might be the D (6 bases). The V gene's germline CDR1 is MNHNS and CDR2 SASEGT. CDR3 length: 13 residues. V lost 2 bases and J lost 3, with 7 bases in between. The CDR3 sequence: CASSEQGYTEAFF. DNA of the CDR3: TGTGCCAGCAGTGAACAGGGGTACACTGAAGCTTTCTTT.

This clonotype was detected many times. V is TRBV29-1 and J is TRBJ1-1; weak D call: TRBD1 (6 bases). The V gene lost 1 base and the J gene lost 5 bases, with 11 bases spanning the gap. The CDR3 has 13 amino acids. Germline V CDR1 and CDR2: SQVTM, ANQGSEA. CDR3 in amino acids: CSVEAGGGTEAFF. For the CDR3, the DNA is TGCAGCGTTGAAGCCGGGGGCGGGACTGAAGCTTTCTTT.

This clonotype was counted at least ten times. The chain joins TRBV20-1 to TRBJ2-2, with 9 bases lining up with TRBD1. This CDR3 contains 15 residues. Germline V lookup: CDR1 DFQATT, CDR2 SNEGSKA (reference sequence). The J segment lost 2 bases and the V segment lost 5 bases, leaving 6 bases of the junction unmatched. In nucleotides, the CDR3 is TGCAGTGCTTCACGACAGGGGGTAAACACCGGGGAGCTGTTTTTT. Translated, it gives CSASRQGVNTGELFF.

V usage is TRBV11-3 and J usage is TRBJ2-7; D is unresolved. The V end was cut by 5 bases, the J end by 5 bases, with 22 bases between. Germline CDR1 reads SGHNT; CDR2 reads YENEEA. This CDR3 comprises 16 residues. The CDR3 here is CASSQGRTPETDEQYF. As DNA, the CDR3 is TGTGCCAGCAGCCAAGGAAGGACCCCGGAGACCGACGAGCAGTACTTC.

Only a few counts were recorded for this clonotype. J is TRBJ2-5 and V is TRBV29-1; D is unclear. Per the germline V gene, CDR1 is SQVTM and CDR2 is ANQGSEA. V was shortened by 2 bases and J by 1 base, with 2 bases between the two germline ends. This CDR3 spans 11 amino acids. CDR3 nucleotides: TGCAGCGTTGAATCCCAAGAGACCCAGTACTTC. This codes for CSVESQETQYF.

This clonotype was picked up many times. The chain joins TRBV24-1 to TRBJ2-7; the D is unclear. This CDR3 comprises 12 residues. CDR1 and CDR2 (germline): KGHDR, SFDVKD. Between the trimmed V and J ends, which lost 0 bases and 6 bases, there was a span of 5 bases. This CDR3 reads CATSDLHSEQYF. CDR3 bases: TGTGCCACCAGTGATTTGCATTCCGAGCAGTACTTC.

This clonotype was seen many times. This sequence joins TRBV7-9 and TRBJ1-1; 9 nucleotides match TRBD1. Trimming cost V 3 bases and J 9 bases; bases outside gene matches: 5. The CDR3 loop spans 13 amino acids. In germline, CDR1 is SEHNR, CDR2 FQNEAQ (reference sequence). The CDR3 nucleotides read TGTGCCAGCAGCTTCCGACAGGGGGAACAAGCTTTCTTT. This gives the protein CASSFRQGEQAFF. The variable domain in full, completed from reference TRBV7-9 and TRBJ1-1, reads DTGVSQNPRHKITKRGQNVTFRCDPISEHNRLYWYRQTLGQGPEFLTYFQNEAQLEKSRLLSDRFSAERPKGSFSTLEIQRTEQGDSAMYLCASSFRQGEQAFFGQGTRLTVV.

This clonotype was observed many times. The chain has TRBV28 and TRBJ2-3; a weak D match, TRBD1 (5 bases). CDR1 and CDR2 (germline): MDHEN, SYDVKM. With 5 bases removed from V and 1 base from J, the gap between germline ends came to 16 bases. This CDR3 comprises 16 residues. The CDR3 region has the DNA TGTGCCAGCAGTCGCCTCGACAGTCTAGGCACAGATACGCAGTATTTT. Its protein is CASSRLDSLGTDTQYF.

This clonotype was observed many times. The gene calls are TRBV12-3 or TRBV12-4 and TRBJ1-1; TRBD1 agrees at 7 bases. The CDR3 is 16 amino acids. V was clipped by 1 base and J by 2 bases; unmatched bases: 7. This CDR3 reads CASSLVLAGGNTEAFF. The CDR3, as DNA: TGTGCCAGCAGTTTAGTTCTAGCAGGGGGAAACACTGAAGCTTTCTTT.

The chain employs TRBV12-3 or TRBV12-4 and TRBJ2-3, with a possible D match to TRBD2 (6 bases). Trimming took 10 bases from V and 2 from J, leaving 13 bases between them. CDR3 size: 13 residues. The CDR3 protein is CANSLAVTDTQYF. The CDR3 nucleotides read TGTGCCAATTCCTTAGCGGTCACAGATACGCAGTATTTT.

At least ten counts were recorded for this clonotype. This rearrangement joins TRBV6-1 to TRBJ1-1; TRBD1 agrees at 7 bases. There are 17 residues in the CDR3. V lost 7 bases and J lost 5; bases outside the gene matches: 19. CDR1 and CDR2 (germline): MNHNS, SASEGT. The CDR3 coding sequence is TGTGCCAGCATGTACCTCTCGACTTTGACAGGGTGGACTGAAGCTTTCTTT. Its translation: CASMYLSTLTGWTEAFF.

The chain links TRBV7-2 to TRBJ2-7; D gene uncertain. Between the trimmed V and J ends, which lost 4 bases and 2 bases, there was a span of 6 bases. This CDR3 is 12 amino acids long. Germline assignment: CDR1 SGHTA and CDR2 FQGNSA. CDR3 residues: CASSSQTYEQYF. The CDR3 DNA reads TGTGCCAGCAGCTCCCAAACCTACGAGCAGTACTTC.

A remark on this clonotype: A read error is possible here, since a much larger clone lies one base away. The J gene is TRBJ2-1, the V gene TRBV3-1; 9 bases fit TRBD2. J was trimmed by 8 bases and V by 1 base; bases with no gene match: 6. There are 15 residues in the CDR3. Germline values: CDR1 LGHDT, CDR2 YNNKEL (reference sequence). The CDR3 DNA reads TGTGCCAGCAGCCAAGCTAGCGGGGTGTTCCATGAGCAGTTCTTC. Residues: CASSQASGVFHEQFF.

This clonotype was observed at least ten times. The chain carries TRBV12-3 or TRBV12-4 and TRBJ1-1, with 9 positions matching TRBD1. The V and J ends lost 3 bases and 5 bases, in that order; junction bases with no gene match: 10. The CDR3 runs to 16 residues. In DNA, the CDR3 is TGTGCCAGCAGTTTGCAACAGGGGGCGATACTGACTGAAGCTTTCTTT. Amino acid sequence: CASSLQQGAILTEAFF.